The 29 T cell receptor beta chains listed next were all sequenced from one sample in a study of T cell responses to AZD1222 COVID-19 vaccine. The repertoire was sequenced with immunoSEQ multiplex PCR; TCRdb's copy has only in-frame clones and lacks some. The sample holds under 150,000 clones; around 92% are singletons and the top ten take around 0.96%. Sequencing used peripheral blood, obtained on day 0 of AZD1222 vaccination. Receptor source: an adult in good health.

This clone was seen only once. V and J are TRBV24-1 and TRBJ2-7, with TRBD2 identical over 7 bases. The CDR3 consists of 17 residues. The V gene end was trimmed by 10 bases and the J gene end by 3 bases; junction bases not matched to a gene: 20. Germline V gene data show CDR1 as KGHDR and CDR2 as SFDVKD. The CDR3 coding sequence is TGTGCCACAGTTACCCCCCATGTCGAGCGGGAAAACTACGAGCAGTACTTC. This translates into CATVTPHVERENYEQYF.

The J gene is TRBJ2-3, the V gene TRBV10-2, with D possibly TRBD1 on 5 matching bases. From germline, CDR1 is WSHSY and CDR2 SAAADI. V shed 4 bases and J shed 3 bases, with 11 bases lying between them. The length of the CDR3 is 14 residues. CDR3 coding DNA: TGCGCCAGCAGTGTTCGGACACGAACAGATACGCAGTATTTT. Protein product: CASSVRTRTDTQYF.

The chain joins TRBV5-4 to TRBJ2-7; the match to TRBD2 covers 9 bases. The J segment lost 2 bases and the V segment lost 4 bases, leaving 10 bases of the junction unmatched. The V gene's germline CDR1 is SGHNT and CDR2 YYREEE (reference sequence). The CDR3 runs 16 residues. CDR3 bases: TGTGCCAGCAGCGGGCCCGGGACTAGCTTTGCCTACGAGCAGTACTTC. Protein sequence: CASSGPGTSFAYEQYF. Filled out from reference TRBV5-4 and TRBJ2-7, the complete variable domain reads ETGVTQSPTHLIKTRGQQVTLRCSSQSGHNTVSWYQQALGQGPQFIFQYYREEENGRGNFPPRFSGLQFPNYSSELNVNALELDDSALYLCASSGPGTSFAYEQYFGPGTRLTVT.

This chain uses TRBV28 with TRBJ2-1; D perhaps matches TRBD2 (5 bases). CDR1 and CDR2 (germline): MDHEN, SYDVKM. V dropped 11 bases and J dropped 0 bases, with 11 bases sitting between them. The CDR3 runs to 13 residues. CDR3: CASLGSSYNEQFF. DNA of the CDR3: TGTGCCTCCCTAGGGAGCTCCTACAATGAGCAGTTCTTC.

The chain is built from TRBV6-1 and TRBJ2-5, with D maybe TRBD1 (5 bases). V shed 4 bases and J shed 5 bases, with 20 bases lying between them. CDR3 length equals 16 residues. CDR1 and CDR2 (germline): MNHNS, SASEGT. This chain's CDR3 is CASSAYGAGSVETQYF. The CDR3 DNA follows: TGTGCCAGCAGTGCATATGGGGCAGGGTCGGTGGAGACCCAGTACTTC.

This clone was found a few times. The chain couples TRBV7-9 to TRBJ1-1, with TRBD1 matching 9 bases. This CDR3 is 15 amino acids long. The germline gives CDR1 SEHNR, CDR2 FQNEAQ (reference sequence). With 6 bases clipped from V and 4 bases from J, the junction kept 9 bases outside the gene matches. The CDR3 protein is CASSTWTGEGTEAFF. DNA of the CDR3: TGTGCCAGCAGTACCTGGACAGGGGAGGGCACTGAAGCTTTCTTT.

The chain combines TRBV24-1 with TRBJ2-2, with D possibly TRBD2 on 6 matching bases. The CDR3 is 17 residues long. Germline values: CDR1 KGHDR, CDR2 SFDVKD. Between the trimmed V and J ends, which lost 5 bases and 1 base, there was a span of 16 bases. CDR3 residues: CATSGHAGTENTGELFF. CDR3 DNA: TGTGCCACCAGTGGCCACGCCGGGACTGAGAACACCGGGGAGCTGTTTTTT.

The genes are TRBV20-1 and TRBJ1-2; TRBD1 might be the D (6 bases). The V end lost 8 bases, the J end lost 4 bases, and 11 bases lay between the germline ends. The germline gives CDR1 DFQATT, CDR2 SNEGSKA (reference sequence). CDR3 length: 11 residues. CDR3 in DNA: TGCAGTCTCGGACAGATCTATGGCTACACCTTC. This encodes CSLGQIYGYTF.

This clone was seen only once. The chain employs TRBV5-1 and TRBJ2-7, with a possible D match to TRBD2 (6 bases). CDR3 length: 12 residues. Trimming left V 0 bases short and J 6 bases short, with 7 bases between. CDR1 and CDR2 from the germline V gene are SGHRS and YFSETQ. CDR3 sequence (DNA): TGCGCCAGCAGCTTGGCCGGGAGCGAGCAGTACTTC. It is translated as CASSLAGSEQYF.

The chain employs TRBV21-1 and TRBJ1-1. TRBV21-1 corresponds to a pseudogene. The CDR3 extends over 14 amino acids. CDR3 nucleotide sequence: TGTGCCAGCAGCAAACGGGACGGGTACACTGAAGCTTTCTTT. The encoded protein is CASSKRDGYTEAFF.

The genes are TRBV9 and TRBJ2-5, with a tentative D call TRBD2 (7 bases). The CDR3 runs 17 residues. Trimming removed 0 bases at V and 0 bases at J, with 15 bases between. Looked up from germline, CDR1 is SGDLS and CDR2 is YYNGEE. As DNA, the CDR3 is TGTGCCAGCAGCGTAGAGGGGGTAGCGGGCCACCAAGAGACCCAGTACTTC. Its translation: CASSVEGVAGHQETQYF.

This sequence joins TRBV30 and TRBJ1-1, with D unresolved. Trimming removed 0 bases at V and 0 bases at J, with 14 bases between. This CDR3 spans 16 amino acids. Germline V gene data show CDR1 as GTSNPN and CDR2 as SVGIG (reference sequence). The CDR3 region has the DNA TGTGCCTGGAGTGTACGTTTTGGCAGCATGAACACTGAAGCTTTCTTT. It codes for CAWSVRFGSMNTEAFF.

The chain uses TRBV18 and TRBJ2-1; D is unclear. The CDR3 runs to 12 residues. With 0 bases removed from V and 16 bases from J, the gap between germline ends came to 13 bases. Germline assignment: CDR1 KGHSH and CDR2 LQKENI. The CDR3 region has the DNA TGTGCCAGCTCACCACCGATCGGCAGAAATTTCTTC. It yields the protein CASSPPIGRNFF.

The CDR3 region has the DNA TGTGCCAGCAGTTTTCACCCGGGACAGCCATTTTCTGGGGCCAACGTCCTGACTTTC. Residues: CASSFHPGQPFSGANVLTF. This sequence joins TRBV28 and TRBJ2-6; 7 bases map to TRBD1. Trimming at V came to 3 bases and at J to 1 base, leaving 12 bases not matched to a gene. This CDR3 comprises 19 residues. Germline CDR1 is MDHEN and CDR2 is SYDVKM.

V gene TRBV5-1 combines with J gene TRBJ2-6, with no clear D. Germline V gene sequence: CDR1 SGHRS, CDR2 YFSETQ. The CDR3 extends over 13 amino acids. V gave up 5 bases and J gave up 0 bases, with 3 bases separating them. CDR3 protein: CASRDSGANVLTF. CDR3 nucleotides: TGCGCCAGCAGAGACTCTGGGGCCAACGTCCTGACTTTC.

The chain links TRBV5-5 to TRBJ2-7; no clear D gene. The CDR3 contains 15 residues. The V end lost 0 bases, the J end lost 6 bases, and 16 bases lay between the germline ends. CDR1 is SGHKS and CDR2 is YYEKEE in the germline V gene (reference sequence). The CDR3 region is CASSLVGMGTTEQYF. The DNA for the CDR3 is TGTGCCAGCAGCTTGGTAGGTATGGGAACCACCGAGCAGTACTTC.

This chain connects TRBV2 to TRBJ1-4; D gene unclear. This CDR3 comprises 13 residues. The V gene lost 4 bases and the J gene lost 7 bases, with 10 bases spanning the gap. The germline CDR1 and CDR2 sequences are SNHLY and FYNNEI. The CDR3 DNA follows: TGTGCCAGCAGTGTTTGGGAGGGTGAAAAACTGTTTTTT. Its protein is CASSVWEGEKLFF.

This sequence joins TRBV11-3 and TRBJ2-1; TRBD1 matches at 8 bases. This CDR3 is built from 14 residues. Germline V gene data show CDR1 as SGHNT and CDR2 as YENEEA. The junction had 5 bases not matched to a gene; V was cut back by 3 bases and J by 7 bases. CDR3 nucleotides: TGTGCCAGCAGCTTGGGACAGGCTTCGAATGAGCAGTTCTTC. Translation: CASSLGQASNEQFF. The whole variable domain, filled in from reference TRBV11-3 and TRBJ2-1, reads EAGVVQSPRYKIIEKKQPVAFWCNPISGHNTLYWYLQNLGQGPELLIRYENEEAVDDSQLPKDRFSAERLKGVDSTLKIQPAELGDSAVYLCASSLGQASNEQFFGPGTRLTVL.

The chain links TRBV10-3 to TRBJ1-6; D is ambiguous. The CDR3 runs 17 residues. Between the trimmed V and J ends, which lost 7 bases and 0 bases, there was a span of 16 bases. Germline V CDR1 and CDR2: ENHRY, SYGVKD. Here the CDR3 DNA reads TGTGCCATCAAAGCTCCGCGGGGAAGCTCCTATAATTCACCCCTCCACTTT. Its translation is CAIKAPRGSSYNSPLHF.

J is TRBJ2-5 and V is TRBV11-2; no clear D gene. Germline CDR1 SGHAT, CDR2 FQNNGV. V lost 0 bases and J 13 bases, leaving 15 bases between the germline ends. The CDR3 consists of 13 residues. The CDR3 DNA follows: TGTGCCAGCAGCTTAGATCGGACCCCCTCCCCGTACTTC. Amino acids: CASSLDRTPSPYF.

This sequence joins TRBV2 and TRBJ1-2, with a possible D match to TRBD1 (6 bases). Germline values: CDR1 SNHLY, CDR2 FYNNEI. The CDR3 is 15 amino acids. The V end was cut by 8 bases, the J end by 3 bases, with 19 bases between. CDR3 DNA sequence: TGTGCCAGCCGCCCAATGAGGGGGTTTTACTATGGCTACACCTTC. Protein product: CASRPMRGFYYGYTF.

This clone appeared a single time. The rearrangement joins TRBV18 to TRBJ2-7; 8 bases align to TRBD2. The junction had 6 bases not matched to a gene; V was cut back by 5 bases and J by 3 bases. CDR3 length: 14 amino acids. Per the germline V gene, CDR1 is KGHSH and CDR2 is LQKENI. CDR3 in DNA: TGTGCCAGCTCAACTAGCGGCCAGAACTACGAGCAGTACTTC. Amino acids: CASSTSGQNYEQYF.

The V call is TRBV24-1, the J call TRBJ2-3; the D gene is possibly TRBD1 (6 bases). CDR3 length: 14 amino acids. V was clipped by 4 bases and J by 6 bases, with 13 bases between them. From germline, CDR1 is KGHDR and CDR2 SFDVKD. The CDR3 is CATSEITQGDTQYF. CDR3 sequence (DNA): TGTGCCACCAGTGAGATAACCCAGGGGGATACGCAGTATTTT.

This sequence joins TRBV2 and TRBJ2-1; 8 bases map to TRBD2. The germline V gene encodes CDR1 SNHLY and CDR2 FYNNEI. This CDR3 has 16 residues. The junction had 13 bases not matched to a gene; V was cut back by 7 bases and J by 5 bases. The CDR3: CASTRGGGRPHNEQFF. The CDR3, as DNA: TGTGCCAGCACCCGAGGCGGCGGGAGGCCCCACAATGAGCAGTTCTTC.

J is TRBJ2-7 and V is TRBV11-2; 7 positions agree with TRBD1. This CDR3 is 14 amino acids long. Germline V gene lookup returns CDR1 SGHAT and CDR2 FQNNGV. Trimming took 3 bases from V and 1 from J; bases not matched to a gene: 3. The CDR3 loop is CASSLWGQSYEQYF. The CDR3 bases are TGTGCCAGCAGCTTGTGGGGACAGTCCTACGAGCAGTACTTC.

The rearrangement uses TRBV7-9 and TRBJ2-4; 10 nucleotides agree with TRBD1. Germline CDR1 is SEHNR and CDR2 is FQNEAQ (reference sequence). The CDR3 sequence is 13 residues long. CDR3 residues: CGKEGTGENIQYF. The CDR3 DNA is TGTGGCAAAGAGGGGACAGGGGAGAACATTCAGTACTTC.

This chain uses TRBV9 with TRBJ2-7; the D is unclear. The V gene lost 0 bases and the J gene lost 5 bases, with 9 bases spanning the gap. The length of the CDR3 is 13 residues. Germline V gene lookup returns CDR1 SGDLS and CDR2 YYNGEE. The CDR3 here is CASSVGDRDEQYF. The CDR3 DNA follows: TGTGCCAGCAGCGTAGGGGATCGGGACGAGCAGTACTTC.

This clone was counted once. V is TRBV7-8 and J is TRBJ2-3; D ambiguous. The ends were cut back, 4 bases at V and 2 bases at J, with 16 bases in the middle. Germline V CDR1 and CDR2: SGHVS, FQNEAQ. CDR3 size: 16 residues. CDR3 DNA: TGTGCCAGCAGCTCTTCGGGCGGAACGATCACAGATACGCAGTATTTT. Its translation: CASSSSGGTITDTQYF.

The CDR3 DNA follows: TGTGCCAGCAGTTTGGGGTCACTTACTGAAGCTTTCTTT. This encodes CASSLGSLTEAFF. The chain has TRBV28 and TRBJ1-1; D is undetermined. The CDR3 sequence is 13 residues long. V was trimmed by 3 bases and J by 5 bases, leaving 10 bases between them. Germline V lookup: CDR1 MDHEN, CDR2 SYDVKM.